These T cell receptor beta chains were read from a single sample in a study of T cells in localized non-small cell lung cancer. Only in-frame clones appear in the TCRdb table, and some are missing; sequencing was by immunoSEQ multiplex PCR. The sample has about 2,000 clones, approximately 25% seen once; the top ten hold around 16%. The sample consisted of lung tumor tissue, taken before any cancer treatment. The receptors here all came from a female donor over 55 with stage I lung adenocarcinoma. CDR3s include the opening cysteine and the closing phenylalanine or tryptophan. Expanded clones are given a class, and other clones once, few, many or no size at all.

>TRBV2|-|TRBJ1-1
CARTAEGTEAFF
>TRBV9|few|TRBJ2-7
CASSPGASSYEQYF
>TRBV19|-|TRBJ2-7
CASRRAGGPGEQYF
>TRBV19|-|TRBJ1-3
CASDGAYGTGNTIYF
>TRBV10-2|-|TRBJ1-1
CASSPRTAQEAFF
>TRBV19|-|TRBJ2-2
CASSLGPGELFF
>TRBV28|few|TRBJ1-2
CASSFRLLDGYTF
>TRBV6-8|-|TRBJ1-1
CASSYWNHTEAFF
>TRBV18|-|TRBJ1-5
CASSPFRTGGYSNQPQHF
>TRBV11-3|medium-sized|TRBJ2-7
CASSLAQGRGLEQYF
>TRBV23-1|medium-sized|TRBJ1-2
CASGAATSYGYTF
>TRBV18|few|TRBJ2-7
CASSPPGGVYEQYF
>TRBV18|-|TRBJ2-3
CASSFDRVDPDTQYF
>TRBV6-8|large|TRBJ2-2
CASSSRYSGSGSGELFF
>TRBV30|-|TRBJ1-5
CAWSAPGNQPQHF
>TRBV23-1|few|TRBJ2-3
CASSQDYAGGTDTQYF
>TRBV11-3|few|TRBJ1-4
CASSLGGAPNEKLFF
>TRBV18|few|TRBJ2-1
CASSSNGAGRDEQFF
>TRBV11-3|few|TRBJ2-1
CASSLGTSGRNEQFF
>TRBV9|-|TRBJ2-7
CASPTSGRPDEQYF
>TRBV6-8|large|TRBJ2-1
CASSLKSSNEQFF
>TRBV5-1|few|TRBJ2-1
CASSSGLAGGNNEQFF